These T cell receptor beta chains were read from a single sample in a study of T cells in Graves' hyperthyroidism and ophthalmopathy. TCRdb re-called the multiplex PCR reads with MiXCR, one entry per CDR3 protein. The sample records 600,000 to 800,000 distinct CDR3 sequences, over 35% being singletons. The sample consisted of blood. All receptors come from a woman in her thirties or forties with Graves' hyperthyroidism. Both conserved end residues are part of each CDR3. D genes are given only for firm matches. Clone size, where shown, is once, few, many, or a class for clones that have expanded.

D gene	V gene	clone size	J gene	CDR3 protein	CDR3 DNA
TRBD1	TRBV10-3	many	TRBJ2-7	CAITSDRETYEQYF	TGTGCCATCACCTCGGACAGGGAAACCTACGAGCAGTACTTC
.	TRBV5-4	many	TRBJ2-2	CASRSQAGELFF	TGTGCCAGCAGGTCCCAGGCCGGGGAGCTGTTTTTT
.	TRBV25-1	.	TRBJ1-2	CASSFLGTRAFYGYTF	TGTGCCAGCAGTTTCCTCGGGACGAGGGCCTTCTATGGCTACACCTTC
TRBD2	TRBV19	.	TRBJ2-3	CASSSGLAGSLGDTQYF	TGTGCCAGTAGTTCCGGACTAGCGGGGAGCTTAGGAGATACGCAGTATTTT
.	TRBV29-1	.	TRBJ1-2	CSVGGRDGYTF	TGCAGCGTTGGTGGACGGGATGGCTACACCTTC
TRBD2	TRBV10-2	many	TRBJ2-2	CASTGLAENTGELFF	TGCGCCAGCACCGGACTAGCGGAGAACACCGGGGAGCTGTTTTTT
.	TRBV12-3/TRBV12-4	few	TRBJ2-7	CASSAEYEQYF	TGTGCCAGCAGTGCAGAGTACGAGCAGTACTTC
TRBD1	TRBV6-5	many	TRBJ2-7	CASSYSRDSYEQYF	TGTGCCAGCAGTTACTCACGGGACAGCTACGAGCAGTACTTC
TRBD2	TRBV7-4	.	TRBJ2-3	CASSRRIAGSTDTQYF	TGTGCCAGCAGCCGTCGGATAGCGGGCAGCACAGATACGCAGTATTTT
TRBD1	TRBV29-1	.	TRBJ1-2	CTLSGQGDYGYTF	TGCACCTTATCGGGACAGGGAGACTATGGCTACACCTTC
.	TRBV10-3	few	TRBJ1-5	CASSESSGGLRPQHF	TGTGCCAGCAGTGAATCCTCCGGTGGTCTCCGGCCCCAGCATTTT
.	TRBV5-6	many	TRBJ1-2	CASSLRRVDYGYTF	TGTGCCAGCAGCTTGCGGAGGGTCGACTATGGCTACACCTTC
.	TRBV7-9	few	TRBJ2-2	CASSSNPDSRTGELFF	TGTGCCAGCAGCTCCAACCCCGACAGCCGCACCGGGGAGCTGTTTTTT
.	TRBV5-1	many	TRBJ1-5	CASSFDGDFGQPQHF	TGCGCCAGCAGCTTCGACGGGGACTTCGGGCAGCCCCAGCATTTT
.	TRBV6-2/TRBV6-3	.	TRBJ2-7	CASSYSISRVGHEQYF	TGTGCCAGCAGTTACTCGATATCGCGAGTCGGCCACGAGCAGTACTTC
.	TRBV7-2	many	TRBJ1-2	CASSPWRRHRYGYTF	TGTGCCAGCAGCCCTTGGAGGAGGCACCGCTATGGCTACACCTTC
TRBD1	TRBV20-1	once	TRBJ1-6	CSLTGIAVQPLHF	TGCAGTTTGACAGGGATTGCGGTTCAACCCCTCCACTTT
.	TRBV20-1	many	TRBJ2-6	CSAREMGRDNVLTF	TGCAGTGCTAGAGAGATGGGTAGGGATAACGTCCTGACTTTC
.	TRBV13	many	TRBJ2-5	CASSLDGTETQYF	TGTGCCAGCAGCTTAGATGGGACGGAGACCCAGTACTTC
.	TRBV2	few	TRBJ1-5	CASSEEAGPVQPQHF	TGTGCCAGCAGTGAAGAGGCAGGGCCCGTTCAGCCCCAGCATTTT
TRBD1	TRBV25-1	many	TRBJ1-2	CASSIGQGAHGYTF	TGTGCCAGCAGCATCGGACAGGGGGCCCATGGCTACACCTTC
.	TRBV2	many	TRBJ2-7	CASRLNTVRGSFPYEQYF	TGTGCCAGCCGCCTTAACACTGTCAGGGGATCGTTTCCCTACGAGCAGTACTTC
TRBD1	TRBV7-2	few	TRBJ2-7	CASSLRQGAPYEQYF	TGTGCCAGCAGCTTACGACAGGGGGCCCCCTACGAGCAGTACTTC
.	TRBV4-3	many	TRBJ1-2	CASSQGPGASYGYTF	TGCGCCAGCAGCCAAGGTCCAGGGGCAAGCTATGGCTACACCTTC
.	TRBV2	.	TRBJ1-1	CASSHEFDTDTEAFF	TGTGCCAGCAGCCATGAATTCGACACCGACACTGAAGCTTTCTTT
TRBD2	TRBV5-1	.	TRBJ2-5	CASSPGLAGVRETQYF	TGCGCCAGCAGTCCGGGACTAGCGGGAGTGAGAGAGACCCAGTACTTC
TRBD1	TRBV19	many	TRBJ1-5	CASSISGQGDNQPQHF	TGTGCCAGTAGTATCAGTGGACAGGGGGACAATCAGCCCCAGCATTTT
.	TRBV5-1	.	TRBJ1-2	CASSQDGANYGYTF	TGCGCCAGCAGCCAGGACGGAGCTAACTATGGCTACACCTTC
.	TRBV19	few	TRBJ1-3	CASSWSSGNTIYF	TGTGCCAGTAGTTGGAGCTCTGGAAACACCATATATTTT
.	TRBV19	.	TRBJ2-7	CASSIAGGESYEQCF	TGTGCCAGTAGTATAGCGGGGGGCGAGTCCTACGAGCAGTGCTTC
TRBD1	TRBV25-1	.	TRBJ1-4	CASSNRDRDEKLFF	TGTGCCAGCAGTAACCGGGACAGAGATGAAAAACTGTTTTTT
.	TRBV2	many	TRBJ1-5	CACSWVGVGQPQHF	TGTGCCTGTAGCTGGGTCGGAGTGGGTCAGCCCCAGCATTTT
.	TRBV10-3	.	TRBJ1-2	CAISPRGTGTRWGYTF	TGTGCCATCAGTCCAAGGGGCACCGGAACGCGTTGGGGCTACACCTTC
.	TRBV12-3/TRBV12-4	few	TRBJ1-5	CASSLWVSGQPQHF	TGTGCCAGCAGTTTATGGGTTTCGGGGCAGCCCCAGCATTTT
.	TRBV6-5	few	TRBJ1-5	CATTGGVWVNQPQHF	TGTGCCACCACAGGAGGGGTTTGGGTCAATCAGCCCCAGCATTTT
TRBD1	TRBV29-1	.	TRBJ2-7	CSLKPGQGAHEQYF	TGCAGCCTCAAACCGGGACAGGGGGCCCACGAGCAGTACTTC
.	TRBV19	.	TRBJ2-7	CASSPTLGRASEQYF	TGTGCCAGCTCACCCACACTCGGCAGGGCATCCGAGCAGTACTTC
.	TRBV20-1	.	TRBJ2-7	CSAKPGHLYEQYF	TGCAGTGCTAAACCGGGACACTTATACGAGCAGTACTTC
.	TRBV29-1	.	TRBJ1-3	CSLEGSTSYGHTIYF	TGCAGCTTAGAGGGTTCGACCTCGTATGGACACACCATATATTTT